This record looks at one TCR beta chain sequence and its context. What it binds is not known. The data were obtained in a study of prognosis after radiotherapy for stage I lung cancer. General study findings and limits: When patients developed distant metastases, their Shannon entropy after stereotactic body radiation therapy was lower.

By two-round multiplex PCR, the TCR beta CDR3 was amplified from genomic DNA. The first PCR round targeted every TRBV and TRBJ gene with specific primers. TCRdb re-called the multiplex PCR reads with MiXCR, one entry per CDR3 protein. This sample carries tens of thousands of distinct CDR3 sequences, roughly 43% of them seen once, and the ten largest clones take roughly a third. V lost 5 bases, J lost 2 bases, and 16 bases lay in between. Germline CDR1 reads MNHEY; CDR2 reads SMNVEV (reference sequence). The CDR3 spans 15 residues. This sample comprised PBMCs, obtained before or after stereotactic body radiation therapy (not recorded which). The TCR originated in a donor over 45 with non-small cell lung cancer. The J gene is TRBJ2-7, the V gene TRBV27; TRBD1 might be the D (5 bases). CDR3 residues: CASSLNFDRTYEQYF. The CDR3 DNA reads as TGTGCCAGCAGTCTAAACTTTGACAGAACCTACGAGCAGTACTTC.